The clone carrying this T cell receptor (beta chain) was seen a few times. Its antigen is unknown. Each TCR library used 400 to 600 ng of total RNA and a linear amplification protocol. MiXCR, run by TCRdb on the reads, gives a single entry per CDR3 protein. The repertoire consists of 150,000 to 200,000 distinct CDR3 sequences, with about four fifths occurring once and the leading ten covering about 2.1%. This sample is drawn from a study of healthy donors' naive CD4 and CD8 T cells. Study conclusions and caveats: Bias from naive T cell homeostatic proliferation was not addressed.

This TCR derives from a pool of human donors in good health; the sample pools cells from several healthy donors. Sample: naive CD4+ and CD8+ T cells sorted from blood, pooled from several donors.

CDR3 sequence: CASWDVTYEQYF. The CDR3 DNA sequence: TGTGCCAGCTGGGACGTAACCTACGAGCAGTACTTC. This chain connects TRBV27 to TRBJ2-7; D assignment may be TRBD1 or TRBD2 (5 bases each). Germline V gives CDR1 MNHEY, CDR2 SMNVEV (reference sequence). The CDR3 is made up of 12 amino acids. V was shortened by 8 bases and J by 2 bases, with 10 bases between the two germline ends.